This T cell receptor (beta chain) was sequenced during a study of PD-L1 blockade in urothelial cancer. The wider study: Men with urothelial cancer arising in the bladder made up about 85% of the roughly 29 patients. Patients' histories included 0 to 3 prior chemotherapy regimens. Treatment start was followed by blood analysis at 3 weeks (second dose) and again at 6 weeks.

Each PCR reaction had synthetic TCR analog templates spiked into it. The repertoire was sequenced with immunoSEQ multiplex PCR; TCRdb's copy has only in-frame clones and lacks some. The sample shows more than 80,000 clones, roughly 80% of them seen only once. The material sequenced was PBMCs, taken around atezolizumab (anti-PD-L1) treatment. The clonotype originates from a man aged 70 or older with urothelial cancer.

The chain's CDR3 is CASSYGHSNTEAFF. The CDR3 coding sequence is TGTGCCAGCAGCTACGGACACTCCAACACTGAAGCTTTCTTT. The V gene is TRBV13, the J gene TRBJ1-1; TRBD1 is a possible D gene (5 bases). Germline V gives CDR1 PRHDT, CDR2 FYEKMQ (reference sequence). This CDR3 comprises 14 residues. Trimming removed 4 bases from V and 2 bases from J, with 11 bases in between.